The 22 T cell receptor beta chains in this list originate from one sample, sequenced in a study of T-cell reconstitution after alpha-beta-depleted transplantation in children. Unique molecular identifiers were incorporated into the prepared TCRbeta library. TCRdb redid the calling of the PCR reads with MiXCR, one entry per CDR3 protein. The sample carries about 440,000 distinct CDR3 sequences, around 46% recorded once. Here the sequenced sample was PBMCs, taken before TCRalphabeta/CD19-depleted stem cell transplant. The receptors stem from a girl under 10 years old with aplastic anemia, due to receive a stem cell transplant.

The chain combines TRBV6-1 with TRBJ2-3, with D possibly called TRBD1 or TRBD2 (5 bases each). The CDR3 covers 16 residues. Germline V CDR1 and CDR2: MNHNS, SASEGT. The V end lost 8 bases, the J end lost 1 base, and 19 bases lay between the germline ends. The CDR3 spells CASRGAGLGGTDTQYF. In nucleotides, the CDR3 is TGTGCCAGCCGAGGGGCCGGTCTTGGGGGCACAGATACGCAGTATTTT.

V gene TRBV20-1 combines with J gene TRBJ2-5; TRBD2 might be the D (5 bases). Germline V gives CDR1 DFQATT, CDR2 SNEGSKA (reference sequence). V shed 6 bases and J shed 1 base, with 12 bases lying between them. This CDR3 is built from 13 residues. CDR3 amino acids: CSASSRVQETQYF. The CDR3, as DNA: TGCAGTGCATCTAGCCGGGTCCAAGAGACCCAGTACTTC.

Concerning this clonotype itself: Given a much more abundant clone one base away, this may be a read error. This chain uses TRBV5-1 with TRBJ1-1; 7 positions agree with TRBD1. Germline V gene sequence: CDR1 SGHRS, CDR2 YFSETQ. CDR3 length: 15 residues. The J segment lost 6 bases and the V segment lost 4 bases, leaving 12 bases of the junction unmatched. CDR3 sequence reads: CASSMLQGPIAEAFF. CDR3 coding DNA: TGCGCCAGCAGCATGTTACAGGGGCCTATTGCTGAAGCTTTCTTT.

This clonotype was observed at least ten times. The rearrangement links TRBV20-1 to TRBJ2-7; D call uncertain. Germline CDR1 reads DFQATT; CDR2 reads SNEGSKA (reference sequence). This CDR3 spans 11 amino acids. V was clipped by 3 bases and J by 2 bases, with 5 bases between them. The CDR3 spells CSASKAYEQYF. In DNA form, the CDR3 reads TGCAGTGCTAGCAAGGCCTACGAGCAGTACTTC.

The V and J genes are TRBV20-1 and TRBJ2-2, with 10 bases matching TRBD1. The CDR3 length is 17 residues. V dropped 2 bases and J dropped 8; count of bases not matched to a gene: 14. CDR1 and CDR2 from the germline V gene are DFQATT and SNEGSKA (reference sequence). The CDR3 is CSARNSAGTGEVGELFF. Written as DNA, the CDR3 is TGCAGTGCTAGAAATTCTGCCGGGACAGGGGAAGTGGGGGAGCTGTTTTTT.

The V and J genes are TRBV7-7 and TRBJ2-5, with 9 bases that match TRBD2. This CDR3 comprises 17 residues. The germline CDR1 and CDR2 sequences are SSHAT and FNYEAQ (reference sequence). Trimming took 5 bases from V and 0 from J; bases not matched to a gene: 10. The CDR3 protein is CASSPSRLAGHQETQYF. The DNA of the CDR3 is TGTGCCAGCAGCCCCTCCCGCCTAGCGGGGCACCAAGAGACCCAGTACTTC.

This chain connects TRBV20-1 to TRBJ2-3; maybe TRBD2 (5 bases). The CDR3 sequence is 12 residues long. Trimming removed 7 bases from V and 3 bases from J, with 11 bases in between. Germline V gene data show CDR1 as DFQATT and CDR2 as SNEGSKA (reference sequence). For the CDR3, the DNA is TGCAGTGGCCGGGAAAGAACAGATACGCAGTATTTT. This translates into CSGRERTDTQYF.

This clonotype occurred a few times. J is TRBJ2-5 and V is TRBV5-1; D not resolved. The germline gives CDR1 SGHRS, CDR2 YFSETQ. Trimming shortened V by 2 bases and J by 0 bases, and 11 bases separated the two germline ends. There are 15 residues in the CDR3. The CDR3 nucleotides are TGCGCCAGCAGCTTATCCCGAAGAAACCAAGAGACCCAGTACTTC. This sequence encodes CASSLSRRNQETQYF.

This rearrangement joins TRBV11-1 to TRBJ2-1; D is possibly TRBD2 (6 bases). V lost 4 bases and J lost 1, with 14 bases in between. This CDR3 comprises 16 residues. In germline, CDR1 is SGHAT, CDR2 FQDESV (reference sequence). CDR3 DNA: TGTGCCAGCAGCTATAGCGGTTTAAGGTCCTACAATGAGCAGTTCTTC. As protein: CASSYSGLRSYNEQFF.

This clonotype was observed many times. The chain employs TRBV2 and TRBJ1-2; TRBD1 is a possible D gene (5 bases). V dropped 5 bases and J dropped 3 bases, with 13 bases sitting between them. Germline lookup yields CDR1 SNHLY and CDR2 FYNNEI. The CDR3 spans 14 residues. The CDR3 spells CASSLKRGDYGYTF. CDR3 DNA sequence: TGTGCCAGCAGTCTAAAGCGGGGGGACTATGGCTACACCTTC.

The table lists this clonotype with a few counts. V is TRBV6-5 and J is TRBJ2-5, with D possibly TRBD1 on 6 matching bases. CDR3 size: 15 residues. The V end was cut by 3 bases, the J end by 3 bases, with 14 bases between. The germline CDR1 and CDR2 sequences are MNHEY and SVGAGI. The CDR3 reads CASSYPQAGEETQYF. DNA for the CDR3: TGTGCCAGCAGTTATCCCCAGGCAGGGGAAGAGACCCAGTACTTC.

This clonotype was recorded only once. The chain joins TRBV20-1 to TRBJ2-3; TRBD2 might be the D (6 bases). Germline V gives CDR1 DFQATT, CDR2 SNEGSKA (reference sequence). Trimming shortened V by 8 bases and J by 2 bases, and 17 bases separated the two germline ends. The CDR3 loop spans 14 amino acids. CDR3 sequence (DNA): TGCAGTTTCTCACGAGGAGGGAACACAGATACGCAGTATTTT. This encodes CSFSRGGNTDTQYF.

Only a few counts were recorded for this clonotype. J is TRBJ1-2 and V is TRBV20-1, with TRBD1 matching 8 bases. The CDR3 is 15 residues long. Germline CDR1 reads DFQATT; CDR2 reads SNEGSKA (reference sequence). With V trimmed by 1 base and J by 8 bases, 12 bases remained unmatched. The DNA for the CDR3 is TGCAGTGCTAGAGCGCCAGCTGGGACAGGTGCCGGCTACACCTTC. It specifies CSARAPAGTGAGYTF.

J is TRBJ1-6 and V is TRBV4-1, with a possible D match to TRBD1 (5 bases). Germline CDR1 and CDR2: MGHRA and YSYEKL. The CDR3 loop spans 17 amino acids. V dropped 0 bases and J dropped 3 bases, with 12 bases sitting between them. The CDR3 spells CASSQEGRVFYNSPLHF. The DNA for the CDR3 is TGCGCCAGCAGCCAAGAGGGCAGGGTTTTCTATAATTCACCCCTCCACTTT.

The chain joins TRBV6-1 to TRBJ2-1, with 8 bases lining up with TRBD1. The germline gives CDR1 MNHNS, CDR2 SASEGT. The CDR3 spans 14 residues. V lost 4 bases to trimming and J lost 6 bases; unmatched junction nucleotides: 5. DNA for the CDR3: TGTGCCAGCAGTGGGGGACAGGCTGCCAATGAGCAGTTCTTC. It yields the protein CASSGGQAANEQFF.

This clonotype was seen many times. The chain links TRBV7-6 to TRBJ1-5; tentative D call: TRBD1 (5 bases). Trimming cost V 5 bases and J 5 bases, with 16 bases left between them. CDR1 is SGHVS and CDR2 is FNYEAQ in the germline V gene. This CDR3 has 15 amino acids. This chain's CDR3 is CASSQTGAPDQPQHF. The CDR3 DNA reads TGTGCCAGCAGCCAAACAGGCGCCCCGGATCAGCCCCAGCATTTT.

The rearrangement links TRBV20-1 to TRBJ2-3; 8 bases map to TRBD2. J was trimmed by 2 bases and V by 6 bases; bases with no gene match: 10. CDR1 and CDR2 (germline): DFQATT, SNEGSKA (reference sequence). The CDR3 consists of 15 residues. The DNA of the CDR3 is TGCAGTGCGAGACGGGGGGGACTAAACACAGATACGCAGTATTTT. As protein: CSARRGGLNTDTQYF.

The gene calls are TRBV20-1 and TRBJ2-5; no clear D gene. The CDR3 has 13 residues. Trimming removed 5 bases at V and 5 bases at J, with 15 bases between. Germline V gives CDR1 DFQATT, CDR2 SNEGSKA (reference sequence). The CDR3 protein is CSALTPLGETQYF. The CDR3 nucleotides are TGCAGTGCTTTGACTCCCTTGGGGGAGACCCAGTACTTC.

This chain links TRBV20-1 with TRBJ2-1; 7 nucleotides line up with TRBD2. This CDR3 contains 15 residues. The V and J ends lost 6 bases and 8 bases, in that order; junction bases with no gene match: 16. Germline CDR1 reads DFQATT; CDR2 reads SNEGSKA (reference sequence). The chain's CDR3 is CSAQGSGGSEDEQFF. The CDR3 region has the DNA TGCAGTGCGCAAGGTTCGGGCGGGAGCGAGGATGAGCAGTTCTTC.

The chain has TRBV30 and TRBJ2-7, with a weak D call TRBD1 (5 bases). Looked up from germline, CDR1 is GTSNPN and CDR2 is SVGIG (reference sequence). This CDR3 is built from 11 residues. V lost 1 base and J 4 bases, leaving 5 bases between the germline ends. The CDR3 loop is CAWSEGYEQYF. CDR3 nucleotide sequence: TGTGCCTGGAGTGAGGGGTACGAGCAGTACTTC.

This chain uses TRBV4-1 with TRBJ2-3; TRBD2 aligns across 11 bases. CDR1 is MGHRA and CDR2 is YSYEKL in the germline V gene. The ends lost 3 bases at V and 0 bases at J; junction bases unmatched: 11. The CDR3 loop spans 19 amino acids. CDR3 bases: TGCGCCAGCAGCCATTTGGCCCTAGCGGGGGGCCAGAGCACAGATACGCAGTATTTT. It encodes CASSHLALAGGQSTDTQYF.

The rearrangement links TRBV18 to TRBJ2-1; TRBD1 matches 8 bases. After removal of 1 base from V and 7 bases from J, the junction contained 6 bases not matched to a gene. Looked up from germline, CDR1 is KGHSH and CDR2 is LQKENI. The CDR3 is 15 amino acids. The CDR3 DNA reads as TGTGCCAGCTCACCACTGGACAGGGTAAAGAATGAGCAGTTCTTC. Its translation: CASSPLDRVKNEQFF.